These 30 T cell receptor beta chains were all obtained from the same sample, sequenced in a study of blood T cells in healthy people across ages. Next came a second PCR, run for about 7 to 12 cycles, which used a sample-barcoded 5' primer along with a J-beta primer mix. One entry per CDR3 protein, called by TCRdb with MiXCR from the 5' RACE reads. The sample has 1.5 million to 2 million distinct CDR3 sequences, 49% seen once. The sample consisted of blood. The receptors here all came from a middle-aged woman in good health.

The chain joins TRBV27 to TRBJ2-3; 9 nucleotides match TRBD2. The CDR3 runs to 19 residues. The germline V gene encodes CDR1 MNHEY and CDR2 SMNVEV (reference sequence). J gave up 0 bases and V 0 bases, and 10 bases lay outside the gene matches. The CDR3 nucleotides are TGTGCCAGCAGTTTATCTCTCCCGACTAGCGGCTCTAGCACAGATACGCAGTATTTT. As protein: CASSLSLPTSGSSTDTQYF.

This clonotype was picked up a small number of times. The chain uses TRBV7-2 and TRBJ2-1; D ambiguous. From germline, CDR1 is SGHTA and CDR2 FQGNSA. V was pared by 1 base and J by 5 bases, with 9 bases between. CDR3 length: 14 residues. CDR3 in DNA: TGTGCCAGCAGCTTAGACCTATTAAACAATGAGCAGTTCTTC. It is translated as CASSLDLLNNEQFF.

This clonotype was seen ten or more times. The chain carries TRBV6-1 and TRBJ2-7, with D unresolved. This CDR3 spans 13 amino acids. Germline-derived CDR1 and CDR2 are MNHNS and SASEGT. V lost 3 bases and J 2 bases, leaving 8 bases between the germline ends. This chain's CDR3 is CASSEAGTYEQYF. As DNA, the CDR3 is TGTGCCAGCAGTGAGGCTGGCACCTACGAGCAGTACTTC.

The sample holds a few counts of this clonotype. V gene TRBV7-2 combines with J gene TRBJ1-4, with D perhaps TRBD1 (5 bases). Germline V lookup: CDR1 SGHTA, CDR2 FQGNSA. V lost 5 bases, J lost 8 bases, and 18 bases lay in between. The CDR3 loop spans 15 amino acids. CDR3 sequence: CASSLDPGSREKLFF. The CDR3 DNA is TGTGCCAGCAGCCTAGATCCAGGGTCGCGGGAAAAACTGTTTTTT.

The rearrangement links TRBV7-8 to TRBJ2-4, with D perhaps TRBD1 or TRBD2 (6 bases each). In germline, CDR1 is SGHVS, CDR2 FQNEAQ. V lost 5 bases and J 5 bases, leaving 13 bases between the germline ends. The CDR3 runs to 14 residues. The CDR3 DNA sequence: TGTGCCAGCAGCGAAGGGGGGCCGGAAAACATTCAGTACTTC. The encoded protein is CASSEGGPENIQYF.

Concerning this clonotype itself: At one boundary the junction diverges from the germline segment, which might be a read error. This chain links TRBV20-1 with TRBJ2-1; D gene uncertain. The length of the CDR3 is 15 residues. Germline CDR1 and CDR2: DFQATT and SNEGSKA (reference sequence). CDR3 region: CGARDSGYPYNEQFF. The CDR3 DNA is TGCGGTGCTAGAGATTCTGGGTATCCCTACAATGAGCAGTTCTTC.

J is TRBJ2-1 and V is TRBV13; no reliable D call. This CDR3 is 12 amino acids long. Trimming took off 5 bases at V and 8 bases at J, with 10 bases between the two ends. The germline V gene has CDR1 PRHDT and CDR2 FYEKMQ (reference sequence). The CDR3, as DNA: TGTGCCAGCAGCGTAGCTGGGGATGAGCAGTTCTTC. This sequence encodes CASSVAGDEQFF.

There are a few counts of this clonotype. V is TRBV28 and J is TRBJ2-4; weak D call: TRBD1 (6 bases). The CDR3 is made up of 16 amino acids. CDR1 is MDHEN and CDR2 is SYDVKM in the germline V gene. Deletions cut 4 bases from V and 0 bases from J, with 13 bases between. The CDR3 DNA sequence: TGTGCCAGCAGTTGGCCAGGACAGCGAGCCAAAAACATTCAGTACTTC. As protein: CASSWPGQRAKNIQYF.

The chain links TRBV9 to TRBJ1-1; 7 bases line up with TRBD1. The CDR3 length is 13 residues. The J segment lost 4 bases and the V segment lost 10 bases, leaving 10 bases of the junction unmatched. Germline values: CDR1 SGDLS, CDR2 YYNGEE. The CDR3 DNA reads TGTGCCTTCCAGAAAGGGGGCTTCACTGAAGCTTTCTTT. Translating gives CAFQKGGFTEAFF.

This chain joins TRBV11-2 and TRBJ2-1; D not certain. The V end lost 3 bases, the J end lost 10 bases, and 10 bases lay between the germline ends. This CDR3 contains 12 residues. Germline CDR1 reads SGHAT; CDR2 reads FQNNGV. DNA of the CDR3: TGTGCCAGCAGCTTGGCAGGCAAGGAGCAGTTCTTC. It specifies CASSLAGKEQFF.

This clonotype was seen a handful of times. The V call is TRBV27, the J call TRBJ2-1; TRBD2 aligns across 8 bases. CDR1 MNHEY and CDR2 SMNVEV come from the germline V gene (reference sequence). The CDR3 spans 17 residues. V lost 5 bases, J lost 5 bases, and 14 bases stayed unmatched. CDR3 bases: TGTGCCAGCAGTCGGCTTACTCGGGGGGGCCATAACAATGAGCAGTTCTTC. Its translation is CASSRLTRGGHNNEQFF.

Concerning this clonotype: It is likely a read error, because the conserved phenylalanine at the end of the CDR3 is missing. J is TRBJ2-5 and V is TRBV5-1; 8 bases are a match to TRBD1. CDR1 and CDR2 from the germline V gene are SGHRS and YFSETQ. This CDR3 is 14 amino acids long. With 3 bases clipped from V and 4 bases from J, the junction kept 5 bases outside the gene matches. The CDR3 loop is CASSSSRGLETQYI. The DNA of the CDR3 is TGCGCCAGCAGCTCTTCCAGGGGGCTAGAGACCCAGTACATC.

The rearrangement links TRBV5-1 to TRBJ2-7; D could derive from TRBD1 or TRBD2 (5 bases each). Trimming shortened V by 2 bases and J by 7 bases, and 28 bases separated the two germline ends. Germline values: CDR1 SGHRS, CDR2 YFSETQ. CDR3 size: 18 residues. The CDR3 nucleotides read TGCGCCAGCAGCTTCGAGGGGAAGGGCTTCCGCCGGAGCAATGAGCAGTACTTC. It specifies CASSFEGKGFRRSNEQYF.

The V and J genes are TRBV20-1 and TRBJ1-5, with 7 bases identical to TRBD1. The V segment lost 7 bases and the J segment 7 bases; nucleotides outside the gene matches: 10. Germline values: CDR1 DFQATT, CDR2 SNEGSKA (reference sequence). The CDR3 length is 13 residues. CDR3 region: CSVTGTADQPQHF. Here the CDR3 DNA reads TGCAGTGTAACCGGGACAGCGGACCAGCCCCAGCATTTT.

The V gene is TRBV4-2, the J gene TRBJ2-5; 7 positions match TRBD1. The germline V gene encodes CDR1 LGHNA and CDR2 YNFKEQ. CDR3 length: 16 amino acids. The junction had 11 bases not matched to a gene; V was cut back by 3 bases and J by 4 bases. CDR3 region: CASSQTGTAESETQYF. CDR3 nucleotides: TGTGCCAGCAGCCAGACCGGGACAGCCGAATCAGAGACCCAGTACTTC.

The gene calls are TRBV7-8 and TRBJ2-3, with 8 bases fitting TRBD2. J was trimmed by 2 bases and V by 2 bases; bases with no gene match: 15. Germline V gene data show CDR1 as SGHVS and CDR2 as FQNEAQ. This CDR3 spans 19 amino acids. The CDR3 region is CASSLRSQGGGSSTDTQYF. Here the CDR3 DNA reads TGTGCCAGCAGCTTACGGTCGCAGGGCGGGGGGAGTTCCACAGATACGCAGTATTTT.

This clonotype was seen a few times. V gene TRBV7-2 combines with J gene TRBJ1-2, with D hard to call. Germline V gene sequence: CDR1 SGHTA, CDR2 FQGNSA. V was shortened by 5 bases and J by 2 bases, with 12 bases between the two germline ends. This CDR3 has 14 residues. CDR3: CASSRLNINYGYTF. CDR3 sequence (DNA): TGTGCCAGCAGCCGCTTAAATATCAACTATGGCTACACCTTC.

CDR3 loop: CASSKQGDNAEAFF. CDR3 in DNA: TGTGCCAGCAGTAAACAGGGGGATAACGCTGAAGCTTTCTTT. J is TRBJ1-1 and V is TRBV6-6; 8 bases fit TRBD1. The V and J ends lost 5 bases and 6 bases, in that order; junction bases with no gene match: 8. Germline assignment: CDR1 MNHNY and CDR2 SVGAGI (reference sequence). This CDR3 region has 14 residues.

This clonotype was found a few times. CDR3 protein: CAISDSPETQYF. The CDR3 DNA sequence: TGTGCCATCAGTGACAGCCCGGAGACCCAGTACTTC. This chain uses TRBV10-3 with TRBJ2-5; D call uncertain. Trimming removed 3 bases from V and 5 bases from J, with 7 bases in between. The length of the CDR3 is 12 residues. Germline V gene sequence: CDR1 ENHRY, CDR2 SYGVKD.

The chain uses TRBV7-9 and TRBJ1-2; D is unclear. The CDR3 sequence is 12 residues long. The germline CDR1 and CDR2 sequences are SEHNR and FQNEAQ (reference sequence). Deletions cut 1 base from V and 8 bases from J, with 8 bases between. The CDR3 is CASSLESEGYTF. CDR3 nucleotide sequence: TGTGCCAGCAGCTTAGAATCAGAGGGCTACACCTTC. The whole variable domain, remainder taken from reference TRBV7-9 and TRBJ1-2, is DTGVSQNPRHKITKRGQNVTFRCDPISEHNRLYWYRQTLGQGPEFLTYFQNEAQLEKSRLLSDRFSAERPKGSFSTLEIQRTEQGDSAMYLCASSLESEGYTFGSGTRLTVV.

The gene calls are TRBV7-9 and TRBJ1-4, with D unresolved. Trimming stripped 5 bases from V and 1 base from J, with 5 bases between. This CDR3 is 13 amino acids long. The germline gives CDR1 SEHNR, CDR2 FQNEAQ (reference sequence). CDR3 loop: CASSKETNEKLFF. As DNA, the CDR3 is TGTGCCAGCAGCAAGGAAACTAATGAAAAACTGTTTTTT.

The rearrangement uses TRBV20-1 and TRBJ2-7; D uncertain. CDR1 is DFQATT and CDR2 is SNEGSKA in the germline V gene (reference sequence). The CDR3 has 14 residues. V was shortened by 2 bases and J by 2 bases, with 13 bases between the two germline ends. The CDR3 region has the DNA TGCAGTGCTAGAACAATATGGGGAACCTACGAGCAGTACTTC. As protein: CSARTIWGTYEQYF.

As DNA, the CDR3 is TGTGCCAGCAGCCCAATCGGGGAAGAGACCCAGTACTTC. Protein: CASSPIGEETQYF. The chain is built from TRBV5-6 and TRBJ2-5; TRBD2 might be the D (5 bases). The germline CDR1 and CDR2 sequences are SGHDT and YYEEEE. Trimming stripped 4 bases from V and 3 bases from J, with 10 bases between. The length of the CDR3 is 13 residues. The variable domain in full, completed from reference TRBV5-6 and TRBJ2-5, reads DAGVTQSPTHLIKTRGQQVTLRCSPKSGHDTVSWYQQALGQGPQFIFQYYEEEERQRGNFPDRFSGHQFPNYSSELNVNALLLGDSALYLCASSPIGEETQYFGPGTRLLVL.

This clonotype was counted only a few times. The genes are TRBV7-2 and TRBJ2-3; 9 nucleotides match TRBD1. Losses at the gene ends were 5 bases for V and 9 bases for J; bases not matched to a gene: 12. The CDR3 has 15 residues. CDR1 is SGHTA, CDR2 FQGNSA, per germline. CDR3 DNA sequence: TGTGCCAGCAGCGCGGGACAGGGACCACCATGGACGCAGTATTTT. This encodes CASSAGQGPPWTQYF.

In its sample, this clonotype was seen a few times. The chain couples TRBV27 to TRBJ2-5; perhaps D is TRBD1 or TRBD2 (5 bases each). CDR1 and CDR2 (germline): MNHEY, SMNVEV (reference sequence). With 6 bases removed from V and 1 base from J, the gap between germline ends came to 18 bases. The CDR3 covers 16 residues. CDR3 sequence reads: CASSKRGPEFQETQYF. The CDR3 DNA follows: TGTGCCAGCAGCAAACGGGGACCAGAGTTCCAAGAGACCCAGTACTTC.

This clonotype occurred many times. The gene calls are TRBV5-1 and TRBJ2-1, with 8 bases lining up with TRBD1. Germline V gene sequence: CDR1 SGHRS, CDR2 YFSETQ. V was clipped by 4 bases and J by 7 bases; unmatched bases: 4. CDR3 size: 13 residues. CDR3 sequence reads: CASSTTGANEQFF. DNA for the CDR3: TGCGCCAGCAGCACGACAGGGGCGAATGAGCAGTTCTTC.

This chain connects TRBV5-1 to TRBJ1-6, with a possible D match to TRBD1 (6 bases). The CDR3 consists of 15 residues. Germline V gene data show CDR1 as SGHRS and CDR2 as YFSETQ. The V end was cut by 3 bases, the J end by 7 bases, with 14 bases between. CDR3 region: CASSSGPGQNSPLHF. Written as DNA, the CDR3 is TGCGCCAGCAGCTCGGGACCGGGACAAAATTCACCCCTCCACTTT.

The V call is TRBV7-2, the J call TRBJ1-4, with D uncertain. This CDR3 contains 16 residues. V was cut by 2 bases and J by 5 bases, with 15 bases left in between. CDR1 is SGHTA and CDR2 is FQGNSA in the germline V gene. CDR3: CASSLLVGSENEKLFF. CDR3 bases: TGTGCCAGCAGCTTACTCGTGGGCAGCGAAAATGAAAAACTGTTTTTT. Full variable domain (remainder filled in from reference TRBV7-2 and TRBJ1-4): GAGVSQSPSNKVTEKGKDVELRCDPISGHTALYWYRQSLGQGLEFLIYFQGNSAPDKSGLPSDRFSAERTGGSVSTLTIQRTQQEDSAVYLCASSLLVGSENEKLFFGSGTQLSVL.

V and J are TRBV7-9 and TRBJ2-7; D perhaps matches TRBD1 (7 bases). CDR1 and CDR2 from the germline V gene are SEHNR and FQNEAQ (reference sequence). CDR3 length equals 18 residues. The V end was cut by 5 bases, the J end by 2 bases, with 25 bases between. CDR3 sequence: CASSPTVARQGGPYEQYF. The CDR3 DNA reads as TGTGCCAGCAGCCCCACCGTTGCGAGACAGGGAGGACCCTACGAGCAGTACTTC.

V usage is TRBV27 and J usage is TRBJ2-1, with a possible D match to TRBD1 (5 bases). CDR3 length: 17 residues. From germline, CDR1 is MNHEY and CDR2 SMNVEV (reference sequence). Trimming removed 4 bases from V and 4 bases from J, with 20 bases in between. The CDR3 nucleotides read TGTGCCAGCAGTTGGTGGGGCCCCGTGGGAACGTACAATGAGCAGTTCTTC. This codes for CASSWWGPVGTYNEQFF.